The sequence of this T cell receptor beta chain was determined in a study of blood T cells in healthy people across ages. For the second PCR, which ran for 7 to 11 cycles, a sample-barcoded 5' primer and a J-beta primer mix were used. Through a template-switch adaptor with 12 random nucleotides, each cDNA molecule received a tag. TCRdb reprocessed the 5' RACE reads with MiXCR, giving one entry per CDR3 protein. The sample lists about 640,000 distinct CDR3 sequences, approximately 59% occurring once. The CDR3 totals 15 residues. In germline, CDR1 is SGHRS, CDR2 YFSETQ. Trimming cost V 4 bases and J 2 bases; bases outside gene matches: 7. Donors each provided 8 to 10 milliliters of peripheral blood. Total RNA was extracted at no less than 6 micrograms per sample.

The sequence derives from a man aged 60 to 75 in good health. The chain has TRBV5-1 and TRBJ2-5; 8 bases map to TRBD1. Sequencing used blood. The CDR3 region is CASSTHTGGQETQYF. CDR3 nucleotides: TGCGCCAGCAGCACTCATACAGGGGGGCAAGAGACCCAGTACTTC.